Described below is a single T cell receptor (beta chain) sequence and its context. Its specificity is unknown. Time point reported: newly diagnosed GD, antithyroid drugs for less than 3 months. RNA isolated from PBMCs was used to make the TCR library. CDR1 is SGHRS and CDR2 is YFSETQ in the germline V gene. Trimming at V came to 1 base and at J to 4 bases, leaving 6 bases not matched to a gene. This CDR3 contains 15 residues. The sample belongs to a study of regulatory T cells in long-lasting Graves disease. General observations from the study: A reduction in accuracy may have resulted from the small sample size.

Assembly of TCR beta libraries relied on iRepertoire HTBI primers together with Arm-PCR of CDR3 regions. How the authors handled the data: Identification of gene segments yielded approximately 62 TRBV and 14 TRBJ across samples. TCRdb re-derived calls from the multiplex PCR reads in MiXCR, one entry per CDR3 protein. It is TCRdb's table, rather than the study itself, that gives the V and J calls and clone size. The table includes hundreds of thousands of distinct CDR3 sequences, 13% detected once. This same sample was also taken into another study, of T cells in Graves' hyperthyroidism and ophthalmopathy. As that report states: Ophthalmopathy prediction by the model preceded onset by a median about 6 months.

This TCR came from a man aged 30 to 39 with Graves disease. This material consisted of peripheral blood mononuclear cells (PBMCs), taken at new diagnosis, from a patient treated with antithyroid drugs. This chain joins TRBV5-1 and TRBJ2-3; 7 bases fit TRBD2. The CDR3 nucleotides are TGCGCCAGCAGCTTGTTTGCGGGAGAGGCAGATACGCAGTATTTT. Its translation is CASSLFAGEADTQYF.